This T cell receptor beta chain is from a study of T cell changes during pregnancy in multiple sclerosis. CDR3 length: 13 amino acids. Germline assignment: CDR1 SGHDT and CDR2 YYEEEE. Trimming pared 0 bases from V and 2 bases from J, leaving 5 bases between. Remarks on this clone: The sample has other DNA sequences that encode this CDR3 too.

TCRdb's copy holds only in-frame clones and misses some; the assay was immunoSEQ multiplex PCR. The table has tens of thousands of clones, around 92% seen once. The sample in question was CD8+ T cells from peripheral blood mononuclear cells, obtained in the third trimester of pregnancy. This clonotype originated in a female donor in good health, enrolled as a control in a pregnancy study. This sequence joins TRBV5-6 and TRBJ1-1; D is uncertain. DNA of the CDR3: TGTGCCAGCAGCTTGGCGGGAAACACTGAAGCTTTCTTT. Protein: CASSLAGNTEAFF.